This T cell receptor (beta chain) was captured in a study of control samples from healthy donors and cancer patients (TCRdb year 2020). Concerning this clone: No cognate antigen has been identified for it. Base qualities are not provided; no much larger clone lies one nucleotide away.

Libraries were made using the immunoSEQ multiplex PCR assay. Drawn from immuneACCESS, this table holds only the in-frame rearrangements with V and J called that TCRdb kept. Clones are partly lost; checked studies trace under half to an unresolved V gene and leave the rest unexplained. Counted in this sample were about 130,000 clones; about 90% of them appeared once. Around 1.8% of the sample is in the top ten clones. The CDR3 starts with the cysteine, ends with the phenylalanine, and has 13 residues. Kept here is only the CDR3 DNA, which spans 39 bases and is read in frame from base 1. Trimming removed 2 bases from V and 7 bases from J, leaving 11 bases between the germline ends. Looking up the germline V gene (reference sequence) yields CDR1 MNHEY and CDR2 SMNVEV.

The sequence joins TRBV27 to TRBJ2-5; the D gene is not confidently resolved. The TCR was taken from a man between 18 and 35 years old in good health. Material: blood. At the DNA level, the sequence is TGTGCCAGCAGTTTAGCGACCCGAGGGACCCAGTACTTC. This translates into CASSLATRGTQYF.